Following are 18 T cell receptor beta chains from one sample sequenced in a study of T cells after yellow fever vaccination. TCRdb ran MiXCR on the 5' RACE reads and lists one entry per CDR3 protein. The data contain approximately 70,000 distinct CDR3 sequences, around 7% of them singletons. Sequenced here: CD8+ T cells sorted from PBMCs, sampled more than 8 days after the first yellow fever vaccination. These TCRs come from a man younger than 30 who received the YFV17D yellow fever vaccine.

This clonotype was counted many times. J is TRBJ1-1 and V is TRBV12-3 or TRBV12-4; the match to TRBD1 covers 8 bases. V gave up 5 bases and J gave up 5 bases; unmatched junction bases: 4. This CDR3 spans 13 amino acids. DNA of the CDR3: TGTGCCAGCAGTCAAACAGGGGGAACTGAAGCTTTCTTT. Protein sequence: CASSQTGGTEAFF.

This clonotype was counted a few times. The rearrangement links TRBV12-3 or TRBV12-4 to TRBJ1-1, with 7 positions matching TRBD1. CDR3 length: 14 amino acids. V lost 1 base, J lost 3 bases, and 2 bases stayed unmatched. This CDR3 is CASSLGTGHTEAFF. CDR3 nucleotides: TGTGCCAGCAGTTTAGGGACAGGCCACACTGAAGCTTTCTTT.

This clonotype appeared a few times. The junction does not match germline at one end; this may be a read error. CDR3 coding DNA: TGTGCTAGCAGCTTAACTTTTCCGGGACCGGGACCGCGGGGGAATGAGCAGTTCTTC. Residues: CASSLTFPGPGPRGNEQFF. The chain couples TRBV7-7 to TRBJ2-1, with 7 bases aligning to TRBD2. The CDR3 is 19 amino acids. Germline values: CDR1 SSHAT, CDR2 FNYEAQ (reference sequence).

This clonotype was picked up many times. V and J are TRBV28 and TRBJ1-6; 8 bases fit TRBD1. The CDR3 covers 15 residues. From germline, CDR1 is MDHEN and CDR2 SYDVKM. The trim removed 6 bases at V and 6 bases at J, leaving 7 bases unmatched. Here the CDR3 DNA reads TGTGCCAGCAGAGATACAGGGGGTCCTAATTCACCCCTCCACTTT. Its translation is CASRDTGGPNSPLHF.

This clonotype was seen a few times. The chain's CDR3 is CASSPGDRPNTEAFF. CDR3 in DNA: TGTGCCAGCAGCCCCGGGGACAGGCCGAACACTGAAGCTTTCTTT. The chain uses TRBV11-2 and TRBJ1-1; the match to TRBD1 covers 8 bases. The germline CDR1 and CDR2 sequences are SGHAT and FQNNGV. J lost 1 base, V lost 5 bases, and 6 bases had no gene match. The CDR3 loop spans 15 amino acids.

With regard to this clonotype: One end of the junction fails to match germline, which may point to a read error. The rearrangement links TRBV20-1 to TRBJ2-5, with D perhaps TRBD1 or TRBD2 (5 bases each). CDR3 length: 19 residues. CDR1 is DFQATT, CDR2 SNEGSKA, per germline (reference sequence). The CDR3 region is CCARAPGSRAVEGKETQYF. CDR3 nucleotides: TGCTGTGCCAGGGCCCCGGGGAGCAGGGCTGTCGAGGGAAAAGAGACCCAGTACTTC.

The J gene is TRBJ1-2, the V gene TRBV11-2, with D unresolved. From germline, CDR1 is SGHAT and CDR2 FQNNGV. Trimming removed 4 bases at V and 6 bases at J, with 12 bases between. The CDR3 is 13 amino acids. CDR3 loop: CASSSDLRNGYTF. The CDR3 nucleotides read TGTGCCAGCAGCTCAGATCTGCGGAATGGCTACACCTTC.

The rearrangement uses TRBV4-1 and TRBJ1-4; D remains ambiguous. The CDR3 is 14 residues long. Germline V CDR1 and CDR2: MGHRA, YSYEKL. With 3 bases removed from V and 8 bases from J, the gap between germline ends came to 13 bases. CDR3 sequence: CASSHYAGNEKLFF. CDR3 coding DNA: TGCGCCAGCAGCCACTATGCGGGGAACGAAAAACTGTTTTTT.

CDR3 sequence reads: CASSRRGDSYNEQFF. The CDR3 DNA reads TGTGCCAGCAGCCGCCGGGGGGACTCCTACAATGAGCAGTTCTTC. The chain uses TRBV7-2 and TRBJ2-1; 7 nucleotides line up with TRBD2. Germline CDR1 and CDR2: SGHTA and FQGNSA. Unmatched junction bases numbered 4, after V lost 5 bases and J lost 0 bases. The length of the CDR3 is 15 residues.

This clonotype has a handful of counts. The chain joins TRBV6-2 or TRBV6-3 to TRBJ2-7, with 10 nucleotides matching TRBD1. The J segment lost 6 bases and the V segment lost 6 bases, leaving 5 bases of the junction unmatched. This CDR3 contains 13 residues. Germline V CDR1 and CDR2: MNHEY, SVGEGT. The CDR3 loop reads CASSAGTGVEQYF. The CDR3 bases are TGTGCCAGCAGCGCCGGGACAGGGGTCGAGCAGTACTTC.

In this sample, this clonotype turned up many times. The chain has TRBV6-2 or TRBV6-3 and TRBJ2-7; D remains unclear. V gave up 5 bases and J gave up 0 bases, with 14 bases separating them. Germline V gives CDR1 MNHEY, CDR2 SVGEGT. This CDR3 region has 15 residues. CDR3 DNA: TGTGCCAGCAGTCTGAAGTGGGGTAGCTCCTACGAGCAGTACGTC. Translated: CASSLKWGSSYEQYV.

This clonotype was counted only a few times. V gene TRBV6-4 combines with J gene TRBJ2-3; 13 nucleotides line up with TRBD2. This CDR3 spans 15 amino acids. With 5 bases clipped from V and 4 bases from J, the junction kept 3 bases outside the gene matches. Germline loops: CDR1 MRHNA, CDR2 SNTAGT. The CDR3 sequence is CASSTSGGAADTQYF. CDR3 coding DNA: TGTGCCAGCAGTACTAGCGGGGGGGCCGCAGATACGCAGTATTTT.

The chain carries TRBV2 and TRBJ1-2, with 11 bases fitting TRBD1. The CDR3 has 14 residues. Germline V gene data show CDR1 as SNHLY and CDR2 as FYNNEI. After removal of 6 bases from V and 6 bases from J, the junction contained 6 bases not matched to a gene. This CDR3 reads CASRDRGRGNGYTF. CDR3 coding DNA: TGTGCCAGCAGGGACAGGGGGCGCGGCAATGGCTACACCTTC.

This clonotype has a handful of counts. The V and J genes are TRBV7-2 and TRBJ2-1; no clear D gene. Trimming took 5 bases from V and 7 from J, leaving 15 bases between them. The CDR3 spans 14 residues. Germline CDR1 is SGHTA and CDR2 is FQGNSA. This chain's CDR3 is CASSPLGSPNEQFF. CDR3 nucleotides: TGTGCCAGCAGCCCCCTCGGAAGTCCGAATGAGCAGTTCTTC.

This chain links TRBV24-1 with TRBJ1-1; D is perhaps TRBD1 (6 bases). Germline V lookup: CDR1 KGHDR, CDR2 SFDVKD. The CDR3 loop spans 18 amino acids. V was clipped by 7 bases and J by 5 bases, with 28 bases between them. The CDR3 protein is CATRGWGATQDERTEAFF. The CDR3 DNA follows: TGTGCCACCAGGGGGTGGGGGGCCACCCAAGATGAGCGGACTGAAGCTTTCTTT.

This clonotype was counted only a few times. The V and J genes are TRBV27 and TRBJ2-1; no clear D. The CDR3 is made up of 13 amino acids. Germline-derived CDR1 and CDR2 are MNHEY and SMNVEV (reference sequence). V shed 3 bases and J shed 10 bases, with 13 bases lying between them. In DNA, the CDR3 is TGTGCCAGCAGTTTTTCGGCCTCTGGGGAGCAGTTCTTC. Its protein product is CASSFSASGEQFF.

This clonotype was counted ten times or more. The CDR3 DNA follows: TGTGCCAGTAGTATGACCTACAATGAGCAGTTCTTC. Protein product: CASSMTYNEQFF. The V call is TRBV19, the J call TRBJ2-1; D remains ambiguous. V lost 3 bases and J 2 bases, leaving 2 bases between the germline ends. CDR3 size: 12 residues. Germline V lookup: CDR1 LNHDA, CDR2 SQIVND (reference sequence).

This clonotype appeared a few times. This chain links TRBV14 with TRBJ1-1; the match to TRBD1 covers 11 bases. V shed 5 bases, J shed 1 base, and the junction held 9 bases outside the gene matches. Looked up from germline, CDR1 is SGHDN and CDR2 is FVKESK. The CDR3 spans 17 residues. The CDR3, as DNA: TGTGCCAGCAGCTCCGGACAGGGGGCTCTCGGGAACACTGAAGCTTTCTTT. This sequence encodes CASSSGQGALGNTEAFF.